This T cell receptor (beta chain) originates from a study of blood T cell repertoires in COVID-19. Method: immunoSEQ multiplex PCR; TCRdb's copy keeps in-frame clones and lacks some. The sample has 80,000 to 90,000 clones; over 75% are singletons. CDR1 ENHRY and CDR2 SYGVKD come from the germline V gene. The CDR3 covers 12 residues. V was pared by 4 bases and J by 3 bases, with 6 bases between. The sequenced material came from peripheral blood. This receptor was identified in a woman in her 70s with acute or convalescent COVID-19. The chain recombines TRBV10-3 with TRBJ1-1; D might be TRBD1 (6 bases). CDR3: CAISGTDTEAFF. DNA for the CDR3: TGTGCCATCAGTGGGACAGACACTGAAGCTTTCTTT.